One sample yielded the 19 T cell receptor beta chains listed below, sequenced in a study of CXCR3-negative and CXCR3-positive naive CD8 T cells. 5' RACE that incorporated UMI labels was used to prepare the TRB cDNA libraries. TCRdb re-analyzed the 5' RACE reads; it lists each CDR3 protein once, without DNA. This sample contains 130,000 or so distinct CDR3 sequences. Sequencing was carried out using naive CXCR3- CD8+ T cells from blood. Stated subset: CD45RO-CCR7+CD27+CD95- naive CD8+ T cells lacking CXCR3 (TNR3-). These receptors originate from a human donor in good health. Some clones in this sample may be carry-over from other donors' samples.

The V and J genes are TRBV28 and TRBJ2-7; TCRdb's D call, TRBD1, is unchecked because there is no DNA. CDR3 length equals 14 residues. The V gene's germline CDR1 is MDHEN and CDR2 SYDVKM. The CDR3 here is CASSETGGDSEQYF. Full variable domain (missing parts from reference TRBV28 and TRBJ2-7): DVKVTQSSRYLVKRTGEKVFLECVQDMDHENMFWYRQDPGLGLRLIYFSYDVKMKEKGDIPEGYSVSREKKERFSLILESASTNQTSMYLCASSETGGDSEQYFGPGTRLTVT.

The V and J genes are TRBV2 and TRBJ1-5; there is no DNA to check the TCRdb D call of TRBD1. The CDR3 has 16 residues. Germline CDR1 is SNHLY and CDR2 is FYNNEI. CDR3 sequence: CASSDPRQGSVKPQHF.

V gene TRBV15 combines with J gene TRBJ2-1; TCRdb returns TRBD2, unconfirmable since there is no DNA. The CDR3 length is 16 residues. Germline assignment: CDR1 LNHNV and CDR2 YYDKDF (reference sequence). The CDR3 spells CATSTRTSGRGNEQFF. The full variable domain, rest sourced from reference TRBV15 and TRBJ2-1, is DAMVIQNPRYQVTQFGKPVTLSCSQTLNHNVMYWYQQKSSQAPKLLFHYYDKDFNNEADTPDNFQSRRPNTSFCFLDIRSPGLGDTAMYLCATSTRTSGRGNEQFFGPGTRLTVL.

The chain couples TRBV19 to TRBJ2-7; TCRdb gives TRBD1 as the D gene, but with no DNA this cannot be confirmed. The CDR3 extends over 14 amino acids. Germline values: CDR1 LNHDA, CDR2 SQIVND (reference sequence). The CDR3 spells CASSIDPTGREQYF.

The chain employs TRBV5-1 and TRBJ2-7; TCRdb picks TRBD1, but there is no DNA to check that call. The CDR3 spans 16 residues. Germline loops: CDR1 SGHRS, CDR2 YFSETQ. The CDR3 here is CASSLEAGEVPYEQYF.

This sequence joins TRBV29-1 and TRBJ2-1; TCRdb lists TRBD1, though no DNA is available to test this call. The CDR3 covers 13 residues. Germline-derived CDR1 and CDR2 are SQVTM and ANQGSEA. The chain's CDR3 is CSVEFRGYNEQFF.

V usage is TRBV5-6 and J usage is TRBJ2-6; absent DNA, TCRdb's TRBD2 call cannot be checked. This CDR3 has 19 amino acids. From germline, CDR1 is SGHDT and CDR2 YYEEEE. CDR3: CASSLGTSGGANGANVLTF.

The CDR3 region is CASSSGGLDQPQHF. The chain recombines TRBV7-6 with TRBJ1-5; TCRdb indicates TRBD1, and absent DNA this call remains unverified. Germline CDR1 reads SGHVS; CDR2 reads FNYEAQ. The CDR3 covers 14 residues.

The J gene is TRBJ2-5, the V gene TRBV28. CDR3 length: 13 amino acids. Germline-derived CDR1 and CDR2 are MDHEN and SYDVKM. This CDR3 is CASSLRNQETQYF.

V gene TRBV20-1 combines with J gene TRBJ2-3; TCRdb's assignment of TRBD2 cannot be checked, as there is no DNA. Germline V gene lookup returns CDR1 DFQATT and CDR2 SNEGSKA (reference sequence). The CDR3 contains 17 residues. This chain's CDR3 is CSARVKTSGGLTDTQYF.

The chain carries TRBV28 and TRBJ2-7; the TCRdb D gene call, TRBD1, has no DNA to confirm it. Per germline, CDR1 MDHEN and CDR2 SYDVKM. This CDR3 region has 13 residues. The chain's CDR3 is CASRPGQTYEQYF.

The V gene is TRBV28, the J gene TRBJ2-1; lacking DNA, the TRBD1 call made by TCRdb goes unchecked. Germline loops: CDR1 MDHEN, CDR2 SYDVKM. This CDR3 comprises 14 residues. The CDR3 reads CASSPRTGRNEQFF.

The rearrangement uses TRBV6-2 or TRBV6-3 and TRBJ1-5; TCRdb picks TRBD1, but there is no DNA to check that call. Germline V gene lookup returns CDR1 MNHEY and CDR2 SVGEGT. The length of the CDR3 is 15 residues. The chain's CDR3 is CASSSGQGFNQPQHF.

The rearrangement uses TRBV28 and TRBJ2-7; TCRdb's D gene call, TRBD2, goes unchecked for lack of DNA. Germline assignment: CDR1 MDHEN and CDR2 SYDVKM. The CDR3 totals 12 residues. CDR3 amino acids: CASSPHSYEQYF.

The rearrangement joins TRBV13 to TRBJ2-7; TCRdb lists TRBD1, though no DNA is available to test this call. The CDR3 consists of 13 residues. Germline V lookup: CDR1 PRHDT, CDR2 FYEKMQ (reference sequence). CDR3: CASSSQGAYEQYF.

The rearrangement links TRBV25-1 to TRBJ1-5; there is no DNA to check the TCRdb D call of TRBD1. CDR1 is MGHDK and CDR2 is SYGVNS in the germline V gene. The CDR3 spans 13 residues. The CDR3 region is CASSTGLRQPQHF.

This chain connects TRBV20-1 to TRBJ2-1; with no DNA, the TCRdb D assignment of TRBD1 cannot be verified. CDR1 and CDR2 from the germline V gene are DFQATT and SNEGSKA (reference sequence). The CDR3 is 15 amino acids. The CDR3 sequence is CSARDFRQGLDEQFF.

J is TRBJ2-6 and V is TRBV29-1. Per the germline V gene, CDR1 is SQVTM and CDR2 is ANQGSEA. The CDR3 covers 11 residues. The CDR3 reads CSVRGANVLTF. Drawing the rest from reference TRBV29-1 and TRBJ2-6, the complete variable domain is SAVISQKPSRDICQRGTSLTIQCQVDSQVTMMFWYRQQPGQSLTLIATANQGSEATYESGFVIDKFPISRPNLTFSTLTVSNMSPEDSSIYLCSVRGANVLTFGAGSRLTVL.

The chain links TRBV28 to TRBJ2-5; as DNA is missing, the TRBD2 call by TCRdb cannot be tested. Germline loops: CDR1 MDHEN, CDR2 SYDVKM. This CDR3 is 15 amino acids long. The CDR3 here is CASSLAGGPVETQYF.